The 30 T cell receptor beta chains reported below all come from one sample, sequenced in a study of T cells in Graves' hyperthyroidism and ophthalmopathy. There were TCR beta CDR3 regions amplified from RNA transcripts. Researchers ran a first-round RT-PCR on the TCR CDR3 using the HTBI primer set. TCRdb processed the multiplex PCR reads anew with MiXCR; each CDR3 protein has one entry. The sample has roughly 110,000 distinct CDR3 sequences, 15% to 20% seen once. Sequencing was carried out using blood. These receptors originate from a woman aged 50 to 60 with Graves' hyperthyroidism.

This clonotype was seen at least ten times. V usage is TRBV7-8 and J usage is TRBJ2-7, with D unclear. The CDR3 is 11 amino acids. V was cut by 2 bases and J by 6 bases, with 5 bases left in between. Germline lookup yields CDR1 SGHVS and CDR2 FQNEAQ. The CDR3, as DNA: TGTGCCAGCAGCTTATCTTCCGAGCAGTACTTC. This sequence encodes CASSLSSEQYF.

Note on this clonotype: A junction boundary mismatches the germline segment, possibly from a read error. The chain employs TRBV2 and TRBJ2-5, with no clear D. The CDR3 contains 16 residues. Germline V lookup: CDR1 SNHLY, CDR2 FYNNEI. The CDR3 region is CASSPRLGRNTEIQYF. The CDR3 nucleotides are TGTGCCAGCAGCCCCCGCTTAGGGCGCAATACAGAGATCCAGTACTTC.

This clonotype was picked up many times. V and J are TRBV5-6 and TRBJ2-7, with a tentative D call TRBD2 (6 bases). The germline gives CDR1 SGHDT, CDR2 YYEEEE. The CDR3 has 14 residues. Trimming stripped 7 bases from V and 3 bases from J, with 17 bases between. The CDR3 loop is CASRRVGSFYEQYV. CDR3 DNA sequence: TGTGCCAGCCGCCGAGTCGGGAGCTTCTACGAGCAGTACGTC.

This clonotype was seen a handful of times. The CDR3 coding sequence is TGTGCCAGCAGACCCCTATTCACAGATACGCAGTATTTT. The encoded protein is CASRPLFTDTQYF. The V and J genes are TRBV7-9 and TRBJ2-3; unclear D gene. Germline values: CDR1 SEHNR, CDR2 FQNEAQ (reference sequence). Trimming removed 6 bases at V and 2 bases at J, with 9 bases between. CDR3 length: 13 residues.

This clonotype appeared many times. The chain has TRBV30 and TRBJ2-1; possibly TRBD1 for D (5 bases). Trimming shortened V by 1 base and J by 0 bases, and 13 bases separated the two germline ends. CDR1 and CDR2 from the germline V gene are GTSNPN and SVGIG (reference sequence). CDR3 length equals 16 residues. The CDR3 spells CAWSGARTSSYNEQFF. DNA for the CDR3: TGTGCCTGGAGTGGGGCCCGGACAAGCTCCTACAATGAGCAGTTCTTC.

Ten or more counts support this clonotype. This chain joins TRBV18 and TRBJ1-5; no clear D gene. The V end lost 6 bases, the J end lost 0 bases, and 12 bases lay between the germline ends. This CDR3 is built from 15 residues. The germline V gene has CDR1 KGHSH and CDR2 LQKENI. The CDR3 region has the DNA TGTGCCAGCTCGGCGGCAGGCGCTAGCAATCAGCCCCAGCATTTT. Encoded protein: CASSAAGASNQPQHF.

Ten or more counts support this clonotype. The chain carries TRBV20-1 and TRBJ1-1, with a possible D match to TRBD1 (5 bases). The V end was cut by 6 bases, the J end by 6 bases, with 20 bases between. This CDR3 comprises 14 residues. Germline V CDR1 and CDR2: DFQATT, SNEGSKA (reference sequence). The CDR3 DNA follows: TGCAGTGCATCATTCGCCGCAGGGCTTGCTGAAGCTTTCTTT. Its protein product is CSASFAAGLAEAFF.

This chain uses TRBV28 with TRBJ1-5; D might be TRBD1 (6 bases). V was trimmed by 10 bases and J by 7 bases, leaving 14 bases between them. This CDR3 is 12 amino acids long. The germline V gene has CDR1 MDHEN and CDR2 SYDVKM. The CDR3 is CATGTPNQPQHF. The CDR3 nucleotides are TGTGCCACCGGGACACCTAACCAGCCCCAGCATTTT.

This clonotype was seen only once. The chain's CDR3 is CASSNQVQGGEAFF. CDR3 sequence (DNA): TGTGCCAGTAGTAATCAGGTGCAGGGGGGTGAAGCTTTCTTT. The chain uses TRBV19 and TRBJ1-1; TRBD1 matches 7 bases. CDR3 length: 14 residues. Trimming took 4 bases from V and 7 from J; bases not matched to a gene: 9. Germline V CDR1 and CDR2: LNHDA, SQIVND (reference sequence).

The rearrangement links TRBV2 to TRBJ2-7; 10 nucleotides match TRBD2. The CDR3 runs to 15 residues. J gave up 6 bases and V 5 bases, and 10 bases lay outside the gene matches. CDR1 and CDR2 from the germline V gene are SNHLY and FYNNEI. CDR3 nucleotide sequence: TGTGCCAGCAGTCAAATAAGCGGGGGGGCACTCGAGCAGTACTTC. The encoded protein is CASSQISGGALEQYF.

This clonotype was detected only a few times. V and J are TRBV5-1 and TRBJ2-1; 9 nucleotides align to TRBD1. The ends lost 5 bases at V and 6 bases at J; junction bases unmatched: 12. Germline CDR1 is SGHRS and CDR2 is YFSETQ. The CDR3 sequence is 16 residues long. For the CDR3, the DNA is TGCGCCAGCAGTCCTACCCCGGGGGACAGGGCCAATGAGCAGTTCTTC. The encoded protein is CASSPTPGDRANEQFF.

The chain joins TRBV20-1 to TRBJ1-5; 10 nucleotides match TRBD1. The length of the CDR3 is 15 residues. Per the germline V gene, CDR1 is DFQATT and CDR2 is SNEGSKA (reference sequence). With 4 bases clipped from V and 7 bases from J, the junction kept 10 bases outside the gene matches. In DNA, the CDR3 is TGCAGTGCTATCCAGGACAGGGGGTCGCGGCAGCCCCAGCATTTT. Protein product: CSAIQDRGSRQPQHF.

The gene calls are TRBV24-1 and TRBJ2-1, with TRBD1 identical over 7 bases. With V trimmed by 6 bases and J by 9 bases, 13 bases remained unmatched. CDR1 is KGHDR and CDR2 is SFDVKD in the germline V gene. The length of the CDR3 is 15 residues. CDR3 protein: CATSSATGQVSEQFF. The CDR3 region has the DNA TGTGCCACCAGTTCGGCGACAGGGCAGGTGAGTGAGCAGTTCTTC.

This clonotype has at least ten counts. The chain employs TRBV24-1 and TRBJ2-1, with no clear D. The germline V gene has CDR1 KGHDR and CDR2 SFDVKD. This CDR3 is built from 16 residues. V gave up 1 base and J gave up 0 bases, with 9 bases separating them. Written as DNA, the CDR3 is TGTGCCACCAGTGATTTAGCTGCTCCCTCCTACAATGAGCAGTTCTTC. Translating it yields CATSDLAAPSYNEQFF.

This chain links TRBV11-3 with TRBJ1-1, with D unresolved. This CDR3 contains 14 residues. V gave up 5 bases and J gave up 1 base, with 11 bases separating them. Germline V gives CDR1 SGHNT, CDR2 YENEEA. The CDR3 here is CASSPDGPNTEAFF. The DNA for the CDR3 is TGTGCCAGCAGCCCGGACGGTCCGAACACTGAAGCTTTCTTT. The whole variable domain, filled in from reference TRBV11-3 and TRBJ1-1, reads EAGVVQSPRYKIIEKKQPVAFWCNPISGHNTLYWYLQNLGQGPELLIRYENEEAVDDSQLPKDRFSAERLKGVDSTLKIQPAELGDSAVYLCASSPDGPNTEAFFGQGTRLTVV.

This clonotype was picked up many times. V gene TRBV7-9 combines with J gene TRBJ2-5; D may be TRBD1 (6 bases). Per germline, CDR1 SEHNR and CDR2 FQNEAQ (reference sequence). There are 15 residues in the CDR3. Deletions cut 5 bases from V and 0 bases from J, with 13 bases between. DNA of the CDR3: TGTGCCAGCAGCCCGGTGGGGGCCCACCAAGAGACCCAGTACTTC. Translating it yields CASSPVGAHQETQYF.

The rearrangement uses TRBV18 and TRBJ2-7, with TRBD2 as a possible D gene (6 bases). Trimming took off 3 bases at V and 4 bases at J, with 16 bases between the two ends. The CDR3 covers 15 residues. CDR1 is KGHSH and CDR2 is LQKENI in the germline V gene. The DNA of the CDR3 is TGTGCCAGCTCACCTCCGGGACTCCCGCAATACGAGCAGTACTTC. Protein sequence: CASSPPGLPQYEQYF.

This clonotype was recorded many times. The chain combines TRBV5-1 with TRBJ2-3, with 12 bases identical to TRBD2. This CDR3 spans 16 amino acids. From germline, CDR1 is SGHRS and CDR2 YFSETQ. V dropped 0 bases and J dropped 3; count of bases not matched to a gene: 2. The CDR3 DNA sequence: TGCGCCAGCAGCTTGGCGACTAGCGGGAGTACAGATACGCAGTATTTT. This codes for CASSLATSGSTDTQYF.

There are many counts of this clonotype. J is TRBJ2-7 and V is TRBV28; 7 bases match TRBD2. The CDR3 is made up of 14 amino acids. Germline V gene lookup returns CDR1 MDHEN and CDR2 SYDVKM. The trim removed 2 bases at V and 3 bases at J, leaving 4 bases unmatched. The CDR3 DNA is TGTGCCAGCAGTTTACCGGGAGGTATCTACGAGCAGTACTTC. Translating gives CASSLPGGIYEQYF.

In this sample, this clonotype turned up many times. The gene calls are TRBV7-3 and TRBJ1-1; the D is unclear. The germline V gene encodes CDR1 SGHTA and CDR2 FQGTGA. V was trimmed by 3 bases and J by 1 base, leaving 6 bases between them. The CDR3 runs 13 residues. CDR3 in amino acids: CASSFQANTEAFF. DNA for the CDR3: TGTGCCAGCAGCTTTCAGGCGAACACTGAAGCTTTCTTT.

This clonotype was detected ten times or more. CDR3 region: CSVEEGAGGDTQYF. The CDR3 DNA reads as TGCAGCGTTGAAGAAGGAGCGGGAGGAGATACGCAGTATTTT. The V and J genes are TRBV29-1 and TRBJ2-3; 9 bases are a match to TRBD2. Germline CDR1 and CDR2: SQVTM and ANQGSEA. Trimming removed 0 bases from V and 5 bases from J; junction bases left unmatched: 3. The CDR3 is 14 amino acids.

About this clonotype: One base away lies a much larger clone, so this may be a sequencing read error. The rearrangement uses TRBV10-3 and TRBJ1-6; the match to TRBD1 covers 7 bases. Germline trimming cut 3 bases from V and 9 bases from J; bases unmatched to any gene: 11. This CDR3 has 16 amino acids. Germline values: CDR1 ENHRY, CDR2 SYGVKD. CDR3 sequence reads: CAISDSGPGQISPLHF. The CDR3 coding sequence is TGTGCCATCAGTGACTCAGGGCCGGGACAGATTTCACCCCTCCACTTT.

This clonotype was seen at least ten times. The chain couples TRBV2 to TRBJ2-3, with a tentative D call TRBD2 (6 bases). Germline V lookup: CDR1 SNHLY, CDR2 FYNNEI. The V gene lost 8 bases and the J gene lost 7 bases, with 22 bases spanning the gap. The CDR3 length is 15 residues. CDR3 nucleotide sequence: TGTGCCAGCGGAGAAATAGCGGCCTCAGGTCATACGCAGTATTTT. Protein product: CASGEIAASGHTQYF.

This clonotype was detected many times. The CDR3 region has the DNA TGCAGTGCTAGTGGAGTCAAGGCCAACTCGGCGGGCTCCTACAATGAGCAGTTCTTC. Translating gives CSASGVKANSAGSYNEQFF. This rearrangement joins TRBV20-1 to TRBJ2-1; weak D call: TRBD2 (5 bases). CDR3 length equals 19 residues. Germline values: CDR1 DFQATT, CDR2 SNEGSKA (reference sequence). The V end was cut by 3 bases, the J end by 0 bases, with 24 bases between.

Ten or more counts support this clonotype. The chain links TRBV7-2 to TRBJ1-1; no definite D call. The CDR3 spans 15 residues. The V end was cut by 6 bases, the J end by 0 bases, with 14 bases between. From germline, CDR1 is SGHTA and CDR2 FQGNSA. The CDR3: CASRSRSNLNTEAFF. The DNA for the CDR3 is TGTGCCAGCAGATCGAGATCAAATTTGAACACTGAAGCTTTCTTT.

The chain joins TRBV5-1 to TRBJ1-1; D is perhaps TRBD1 (6 bases). Germline loops: CDR1 SGHRS, CDR2 YFSETQ. V was pared by 2 bases and J by 4 bases, with 15 bases between. The length of the CDR3 is 15 residues. CDR3 nucleotides: TGCGCCAGCAGCTTCTTTTCGGGGGCGCCCACTGAAGCTTTCTTT. Amino acids: CASSFFSGAPTEAFF.

This sequence joins TRBV25-1 and TRBJ1-2; D remains unclear. Trimming took off 1 base at V and 4 bases at J, with 7 bases between the two ends. The CDR3 length is 13 residues. Germline values: CDR1 MGHDK, CDR2 SYGVNS. CDR3 bases: TGTGCCAGCAGTGAATCCGAGCCCTATGGCTACACCTTC. It translates to CASSESEPYGYTF.

This clonotype was counted between two and nine times. This chain links TRBV14 with TRBJ2-3; D gene uncertain. The ends were cut back, 4 bases at V and 4 bases at J, with 12 bases in the middle. The germline V gene has CDR1 SGHDN and CDR2 FVKESK. This CDR3 has 14 amino acids. CDR3 residues: CASSRKMAADTQYF. The CDR3 DNA reads as TGTGCCAGCAGCCGGAAGATGGCGGCAGATACGCAGTATTTT.

This clonotype showed up many times. The V call is TRBV5-5, the J call TRBJ1-1, with TRBD1 matching over 8 bases. The V gene end was trimmed by 0 bases and the J gene end by 5 bases; junction bases not matched to a gene: 3. CDR3 length equals 14 residues. CDR1 and CDR2 from the germline V gene are SGHKS and YYEKEE (reference sequence). The CDR3 DNA follows: TGTGCCAGCAGCTTGGCAGGGGGCTTTACTGAAGCTTTCTTT. It is translated as CASSLAGGFTEAFF. The full variable domain, rest sourced from reference TRBV5-5 and TRBJ1-1, is DAGVTQSPTHLIKTRGQQVTLRCSPISGHKSVSWYQQVLGQGPQFIFQYYEKEERGRGNFPDRFSARQFPNYSSELNVNALLLGDSALYLCASSLAGGFTEAFFGQGTRLTVV.

This clonotype has ten or more counts. This chain joins TRBV6-6 and TRBJ2-7; maybe TRBD2 (5 bases). The germline V gene encodes CDR1 MNHNY and CDR2 SVGAGI (reference sequence). The CDR3 length is 13 residues. Trimming stripped 0 bases from V and 5 bases from J, with 8 bases between. As DNA, the CDR3 is TGTGCCAGCAGTTACTCTCCCGGGAACGAGCAGTACTTC. Protein: CASSYSPGNEQYF.